This entry lists 13 T cell receptor beta chains sequenced from one sample in a study of blood T cell repertoires in COVID-19. Only in-frame clones appear in the TCRdb table, and some are missing; sequencing was by immunoSEQ multiplex PCR. The table has more than 300,000 clones, roughly 86% seen once. The sample consisted of peripheral blood. These receptors originate from a woman in her forties or fifties with acute or convalescent COVID-19.

The V gene is TRBV29-1, the J gene TRBJ2-5; D may be TRBD1 (5 bases). The CDR3 extends over 13 amino acids. CDR1 is SQVTM, CDR2 ANQGSEA, per germline. V was cut by 3 bases and J by 2 bases, with 10 bases left in between. Written as DNA, the CDR3 is TGCAGCGTTGACGCGACAGTACAAGAGACCCAGTACTTC. Protein sequence: CSVDATVQETQYF.

The chain joins TRBV5-1 to TRBJ2-2; TRBD2 matches 10 bases. Germline loops: CDR1 SGHRS, CDR2 YFSETQ. V gave up 0 bases and J gave up 5 bases; unmatched junction bases: 16. The CDR3 runs 20 residues. The CDR3 sequence is CASSLGSQLSSGSGTGELFF. The CDR3 DNA follows: TGCGCCAGCAGCTTGGGGTCCCAATTATCTAGCGGGAGCGGGACCGGGGAGCTGTTTTTT.

The chain is built from TRBV5-4 and TRBJ2-7, with D perhaps TRBD1 (5 bases). The CDR3 spans 14 residues. Per the germline V gene, CDR1 is SGHNT and CDR2 is YYREEE (reference sequence). The V gene lost 2 bases and the J gene lost 6 bases, with 15 bases spanning the gap. In nucleotides, the CDR3 is TGTGCCAGCAGCTTAGGGGCCCCCGGCAGCGAGCAGTACTTC. Its protein is CASSLGAPGSEQYF. The full variable domain, in which reference TRBV5-4 and TRBJ2-7 provide the parts outside the CDR3, is ETGVTQSPTHLIKTRGQQVTLRCSSQSGHNTVSWYQQALGQGPQFIFQYYREEENGRGNFPPRFSGLQFPNYSSELNVNALELDDSALYLCASSLGAPGSEQYFGPGTRLTVT.

This chain links TRBV24-1 with TRBJ2-1; TRBD2 might be the D (5 bases). V was clipped by 4 bases and J by 5 bases, with 17 bases between them. CDR3 length: 16 amino acids. Per the germline V gene, CDR1 is KGHDR and CDR2 is SFDVKD. For the CDR3, the DNA is TGTGCCACCAGTGACTTCCGGGATAAAGCGGACAATGAGCAGTTCTTC. Translation gives CATSDFRDKADNEQFF.

This chain links TRBV2 with TRBJ2-7; tentatively, D is TRBD2 (5 bases). Germline V gene lookup returns CDR1 SNHLY and CDR2 FYNNEI. The V and J ends lost 4 bases and 3 bases respectively, with 10 bases between them. There are 13 residues in the CDR3. The CDR3 DNA reads TGTGCCAGCAGTGTGGAGGCAGGCTACGAGCAGTACTTC. Protein product: CASSVEAGYEQYF.

In DNA, the CDR3 is TGTGCCAGCTCACCACCAACAGTCCTGGAGACCCAGTACTTC. Its protein is CASSPPTVLETQYF. The chain uses TRBV18 and TRBJ2-5; D unclear. CDR3 size: 14 residues. Germline V CDR1 and CDR2: KGHSH, LQKENI. The V gene lost 0 bases and the J gene lost 5 bases, with 10 bases spanning the gap.

This chain connects TRBV6-6 to TRBJ2-2; maybe TRBD2 (5 bases). The CDR3 consists of 15 residues. V was cut by 6 bases and J by 8 bases, with 19 bases left in between. Germline V gene data show CDR1 as MNHNY and CDR2 as SVGAGI (reference sequence). The CDR3 DNA reads as TGTGCCAGCAGGACCGGGAAGAAAATACCGGGGGAGCTGTTTTTT. It encodes CASRTGKKIPGELFF.

V usage is TRBV6-4 and J usage is TRBJ2-1, with D possibly matching TRBD1 (6 bases). The germline gives CDR1 MRHNA, CDR2 SNTAGT. Trimming stripped 2 bases from V and 1 base from J, with 12 bases between. This CDR3 is built from 16 residues. The CDR3 protein is CASSDHGGPSYNEQFF. DNA of the CDR3: TGTGCCAGCAGTGACCATGGGGGCCCTTCCTACAATGAGCAGTTCTTC.

The V call is TRBV7-3, the J call TRBJ2-1; D is unresolved. This CDR3 is 14 amino acids long. Per germline, CDR1 SGHTA and CDR2 FQGTGA. Trimming left V 2 bases short and J 0 bases short, with 5 bases between. The CDR3, as DNA: TGTGCCAGCAGCTTATTCAGCTCCTACAATGAGCAGTTCTTC. Its translation: CASSLFSSYNEQFF.

This clone was seen once. The chain combines TRBV3-1 (or the pseudogene TRBV3-2) with TRBJ2-2; D remains unclear. This CDR3 has 15 amino acids. The germline gives CDR1 LGHDT, CDR2 YNNKEL (reference sequence). Trimming took 0 bases from V and 0 from J, leaving 5 bases between them. In DNA form, the CDR3 reads TGTGCCAGCAGCCAAGACGCGGCGAACACCGGGGAGCTGTTTTTT. Translating gives CASSQDAANTGELFF.

This clone was recorded only once. The chain joins TRBV7-3 to TRBJ2-3; D might be TRBD1 (5 bases). The V gene's germline CDR1 is SGHTA and CDR2 FQGTGA. The germline V and J ends were trimmed by 5 bases and 2 bases, with 14 bases remaining between them. The length of the CDR3 is 15 residues. The CDR3 protein is CASSPNRIATDTQYF. CDR3 sequence (DNA): TGTGCCAGCAGCCCCAACAGGATAGCCACAGATACGCAGTATTTT.

The chain joins TRBV4-2 to TRBJ2-7; TRBD2 might be the D (5 bases). The V and J ends lost 1 base and 4 bases respectively, with 8 bases between them. The germline gives CDR1 LGHNA, CDR2 YNFKEQ. The CDR3 totals 13 residues. The CDR3 sequence: CASSQAGDYEQYF. The CDR3 DNA sequence: TGTGCCAGCAGCCAAGCCGGGGATTACGAGCAGTACTTC.

The V and J genes are TRBV7-3 and TRBJ2-3; 12 nucleotides align to TRBD2. This CDR3 contains 17 residues. Germline assignment: CDR1 SGHTA and CDR2 FQGTGA. V lost 4 bases, J lost 4 bases, and 9 bases stayed unmatched. The CDR3, as DNA: TGTGCCAGCAGCTCACGGACTAGCGGGGCCGTACCAGATACGCAGTATTTT. This sequence encodes CASSSRTSGAVPDTQYF.